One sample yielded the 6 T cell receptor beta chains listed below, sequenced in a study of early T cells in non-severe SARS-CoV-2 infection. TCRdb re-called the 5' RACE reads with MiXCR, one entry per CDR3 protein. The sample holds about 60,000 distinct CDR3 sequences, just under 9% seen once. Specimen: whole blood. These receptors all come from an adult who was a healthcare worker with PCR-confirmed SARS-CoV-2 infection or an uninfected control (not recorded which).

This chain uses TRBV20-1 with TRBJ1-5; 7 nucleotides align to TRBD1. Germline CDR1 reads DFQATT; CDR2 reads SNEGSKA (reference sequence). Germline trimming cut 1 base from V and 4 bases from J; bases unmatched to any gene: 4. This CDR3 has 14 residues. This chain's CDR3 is CSARGQGHNQPQHF. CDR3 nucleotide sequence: TGCAGTGCTAGAGGACAGGGCCATAATCAGCCCCAGCATTTT.

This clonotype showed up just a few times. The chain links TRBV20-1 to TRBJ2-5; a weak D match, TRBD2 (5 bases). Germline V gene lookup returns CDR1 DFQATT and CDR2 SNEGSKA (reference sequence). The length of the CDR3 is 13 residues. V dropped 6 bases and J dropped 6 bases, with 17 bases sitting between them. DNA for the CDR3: TGCAGTGCCGTCGGACTCACGAAGAAGACCCAGTACTTC. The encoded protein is CSAVGLTKKTQYF.

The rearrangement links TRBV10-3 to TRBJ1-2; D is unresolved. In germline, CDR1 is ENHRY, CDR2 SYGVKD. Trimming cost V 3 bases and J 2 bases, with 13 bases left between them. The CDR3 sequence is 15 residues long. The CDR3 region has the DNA TGTGCCATCAGTGATGAGTGGAGGGAAAACTATGGCTACACCTTC. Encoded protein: CAISDEWRENYGYTF.

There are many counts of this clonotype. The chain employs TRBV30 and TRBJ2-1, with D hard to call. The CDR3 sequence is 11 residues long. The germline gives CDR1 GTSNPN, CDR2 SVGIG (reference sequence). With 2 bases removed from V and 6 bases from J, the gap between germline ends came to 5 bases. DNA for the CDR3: TGTGCCTGGAGTCGAGCCAATGAGCAGTTCTTC. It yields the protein CAWSRANEQFF.

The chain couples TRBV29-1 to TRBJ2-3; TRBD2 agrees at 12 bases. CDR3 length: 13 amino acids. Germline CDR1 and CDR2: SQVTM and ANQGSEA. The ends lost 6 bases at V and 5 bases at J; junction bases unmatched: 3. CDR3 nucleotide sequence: TGCAGCGTGGTGACTAGCGGGAGAGATACGCAGTATTTT. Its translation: CSVVTSGRDTQYF.

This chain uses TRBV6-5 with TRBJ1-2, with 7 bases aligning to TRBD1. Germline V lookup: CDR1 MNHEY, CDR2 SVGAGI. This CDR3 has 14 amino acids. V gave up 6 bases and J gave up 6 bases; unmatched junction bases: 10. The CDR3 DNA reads TGTGCCAGCAGATCCCACAGGGGCTGGGATGGCTACACCTTC. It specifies CASRSHRGWDGYTF.